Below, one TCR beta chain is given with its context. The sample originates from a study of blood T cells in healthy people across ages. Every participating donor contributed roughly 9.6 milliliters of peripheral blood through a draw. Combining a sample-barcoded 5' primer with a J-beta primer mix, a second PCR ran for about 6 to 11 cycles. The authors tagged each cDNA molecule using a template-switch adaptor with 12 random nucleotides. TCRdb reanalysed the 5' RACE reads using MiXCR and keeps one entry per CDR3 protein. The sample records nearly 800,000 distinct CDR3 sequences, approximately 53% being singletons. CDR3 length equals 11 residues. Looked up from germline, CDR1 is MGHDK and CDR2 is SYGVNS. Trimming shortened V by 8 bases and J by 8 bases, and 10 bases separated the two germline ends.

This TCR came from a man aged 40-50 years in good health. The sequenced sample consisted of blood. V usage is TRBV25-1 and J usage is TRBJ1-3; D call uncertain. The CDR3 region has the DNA TGTGCCAGCGCCGCGGGAGACACCATATATTTT. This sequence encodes CASAAGDTIYF. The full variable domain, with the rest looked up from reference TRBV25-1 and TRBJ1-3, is EADIYQTPRYLVIGTGKKITLECSQTMGHDKMYWYQQDPGMELHLIHYSYGVNSTEKGDLSSESTVSRIRTEHFPLTLESARPSHTSQYLCASAAGDTIYFGEGSWLTVV.